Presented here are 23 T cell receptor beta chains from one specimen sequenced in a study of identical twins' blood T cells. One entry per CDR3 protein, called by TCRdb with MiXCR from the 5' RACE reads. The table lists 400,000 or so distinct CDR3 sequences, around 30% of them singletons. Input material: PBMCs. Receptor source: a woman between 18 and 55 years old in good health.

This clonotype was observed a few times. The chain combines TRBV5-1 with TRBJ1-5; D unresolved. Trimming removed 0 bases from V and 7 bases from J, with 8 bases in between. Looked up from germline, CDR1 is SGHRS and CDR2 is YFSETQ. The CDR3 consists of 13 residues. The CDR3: CASSLDPMQPQHF. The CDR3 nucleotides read TGCGCCAGCAGCTTGGACCCCATGCAGCCCCAGCATTTT.

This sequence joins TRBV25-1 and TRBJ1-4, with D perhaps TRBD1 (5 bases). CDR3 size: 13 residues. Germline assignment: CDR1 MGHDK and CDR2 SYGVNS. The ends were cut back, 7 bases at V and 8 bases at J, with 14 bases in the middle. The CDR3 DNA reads TGTGCCAGCACCGCAGGGCTTTGGGAAAAACTGTTTTTT. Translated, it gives CASTAGLWEKLFF.

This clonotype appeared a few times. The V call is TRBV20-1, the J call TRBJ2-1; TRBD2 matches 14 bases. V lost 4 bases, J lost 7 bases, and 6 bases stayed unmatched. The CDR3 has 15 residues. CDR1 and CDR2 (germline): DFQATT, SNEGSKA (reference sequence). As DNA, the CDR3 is TGCAGTGCTACCGCCGGGACTAGCGGGAGAAATGAGCAGTTCTTC. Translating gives CSATAGTSGRNEQFF.

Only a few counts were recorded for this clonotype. The CDR3 DNA sequence: TGCAGTGCCTCCACCAGGACTAGCGGGGGGTTTAGTCAGTTCTTC. It encodes CSASTRTSGGFSQFF. The chain is built from TRBV20-1 and TRBJ2-1; 14 bases map to TRBD2. J was trimmed by 13 bases and V by 6 bases; bases with no gene match: 14. This CDR3 spans 15 amino acids. From germline, CDR1 is DFQATT and CDR2 SNEGSKA (reference sequence).

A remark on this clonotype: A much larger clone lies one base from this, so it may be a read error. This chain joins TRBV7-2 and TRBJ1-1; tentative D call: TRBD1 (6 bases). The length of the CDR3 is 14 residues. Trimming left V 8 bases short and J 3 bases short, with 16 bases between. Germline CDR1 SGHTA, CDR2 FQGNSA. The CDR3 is CTSGQLSGYTEAFF. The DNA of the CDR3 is TGTACCAGCGGACAGCTCAGTGGCTACACTGAAGCTTTCTTT.

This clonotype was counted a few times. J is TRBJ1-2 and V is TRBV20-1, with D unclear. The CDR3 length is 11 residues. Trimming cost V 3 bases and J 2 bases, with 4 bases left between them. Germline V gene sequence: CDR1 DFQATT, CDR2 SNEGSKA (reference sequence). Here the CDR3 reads CSARANYGYTF. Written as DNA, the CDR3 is TGCAGTGCTAGGGCGAACTATGGCTACACCTTC.

The CDR3 is CSARHRTNEQFF. DNA of the CDR3: TGCAGTGCTAGACACCGTACCAATGAGCAGTTCTTC. The genes are TRBV20-1 and TRBJ2-1; D is uncertain. In germline, CDR1 is DFQATT, CDR2 SNEGSKA (reference sequence). The germline V and J ends were trimmed by 2 bases and 6 bases, with 8 bases remaining between them. This CDR3 is 12 amino acids long.

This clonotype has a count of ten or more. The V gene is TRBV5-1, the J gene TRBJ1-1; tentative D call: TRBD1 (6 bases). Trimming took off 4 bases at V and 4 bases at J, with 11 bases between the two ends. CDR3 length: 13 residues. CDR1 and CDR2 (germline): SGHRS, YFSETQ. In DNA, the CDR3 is TGCGCCAGCAGCCCTGGGGGGCTCACTGAAGCTTTCTTT. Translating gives CASSPGGLTEAFF.

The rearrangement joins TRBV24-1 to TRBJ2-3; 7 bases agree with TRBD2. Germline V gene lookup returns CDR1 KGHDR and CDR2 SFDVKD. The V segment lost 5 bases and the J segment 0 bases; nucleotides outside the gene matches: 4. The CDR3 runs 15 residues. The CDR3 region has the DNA TGTGCCACCAGTGCTACTAGCGTAAGCACAGATACGCAGTATTTT. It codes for CATSATSVSTDTQYF.

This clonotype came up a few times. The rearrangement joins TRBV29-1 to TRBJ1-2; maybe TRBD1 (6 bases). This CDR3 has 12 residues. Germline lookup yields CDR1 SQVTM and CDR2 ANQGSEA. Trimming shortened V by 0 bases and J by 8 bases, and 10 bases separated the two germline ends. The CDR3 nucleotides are TGCAGCGTTGAAGATCCTACAGGGGGCTACACCTTC. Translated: CSVEDPTGGYTF.

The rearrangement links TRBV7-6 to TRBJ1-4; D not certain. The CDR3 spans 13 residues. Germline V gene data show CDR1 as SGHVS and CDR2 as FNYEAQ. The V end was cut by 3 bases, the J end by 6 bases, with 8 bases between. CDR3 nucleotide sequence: TGTGCCAGCAGCTTGGGTTACCATGAAAAACTGTTTTTT. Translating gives CASSLGYHEKLFF.

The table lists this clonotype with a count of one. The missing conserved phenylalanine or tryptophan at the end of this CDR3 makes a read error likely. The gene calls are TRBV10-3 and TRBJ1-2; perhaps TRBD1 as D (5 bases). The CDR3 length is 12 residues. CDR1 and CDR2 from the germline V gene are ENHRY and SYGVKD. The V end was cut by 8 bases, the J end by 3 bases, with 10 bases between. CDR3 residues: CAIGTGDYGYTL. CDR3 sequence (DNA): TGTGCCATCGGCACAGGCGACTATGGCTACACCTTA.

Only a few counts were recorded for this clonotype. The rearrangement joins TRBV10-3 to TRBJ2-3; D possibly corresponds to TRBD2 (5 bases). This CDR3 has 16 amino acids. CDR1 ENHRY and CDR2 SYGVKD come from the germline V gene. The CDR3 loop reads CAIKEGGRSSTDTQYF. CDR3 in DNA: TGTGCGATTAAAGAAGGAGGAAGGTCTAGCACAGATACGCAGTATTTT.

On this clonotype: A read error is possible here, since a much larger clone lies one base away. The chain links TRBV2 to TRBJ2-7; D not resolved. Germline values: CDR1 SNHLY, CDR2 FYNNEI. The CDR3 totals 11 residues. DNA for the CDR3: TGTGGCAGCAGTGAATACTACGAGCAGTACTTC. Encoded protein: CGSSEYYEQYF.

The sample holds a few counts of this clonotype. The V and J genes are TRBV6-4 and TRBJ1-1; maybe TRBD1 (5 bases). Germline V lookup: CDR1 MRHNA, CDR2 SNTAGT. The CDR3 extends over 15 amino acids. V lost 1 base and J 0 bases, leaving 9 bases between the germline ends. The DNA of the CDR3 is TGTGCCAGCAGTGACTTTAGACAGATGAACACTGAAGCTTTCTTT. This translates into CASSDFRQMNTEAFF.

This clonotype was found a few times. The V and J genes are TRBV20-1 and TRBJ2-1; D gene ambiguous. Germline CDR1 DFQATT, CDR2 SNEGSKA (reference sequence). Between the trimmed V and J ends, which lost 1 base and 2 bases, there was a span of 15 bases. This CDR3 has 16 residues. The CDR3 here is CSARVSTPTAYNEQFF. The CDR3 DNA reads TGCAGTGCTAGAGTGTCGACCCCGACGGCCTACAATGAGCAGTTCTTC.

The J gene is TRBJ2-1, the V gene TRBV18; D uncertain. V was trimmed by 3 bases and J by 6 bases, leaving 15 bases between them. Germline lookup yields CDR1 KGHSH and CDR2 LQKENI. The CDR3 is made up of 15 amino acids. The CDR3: CASSPYDPLPNEQFF. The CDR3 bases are TGTGCCAGCTCACCTTACGATCCGTTACCCAATGAGCAGTTCTTC.

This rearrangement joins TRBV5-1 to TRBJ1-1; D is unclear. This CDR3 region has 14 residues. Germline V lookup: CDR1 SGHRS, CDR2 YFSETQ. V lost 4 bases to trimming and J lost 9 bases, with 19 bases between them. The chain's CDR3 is CASSTLVSGSKAFF. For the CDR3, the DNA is TGCGCCAGCAGCACCCTTGTATCCGGCTCGAAAGCTTTCTTT.

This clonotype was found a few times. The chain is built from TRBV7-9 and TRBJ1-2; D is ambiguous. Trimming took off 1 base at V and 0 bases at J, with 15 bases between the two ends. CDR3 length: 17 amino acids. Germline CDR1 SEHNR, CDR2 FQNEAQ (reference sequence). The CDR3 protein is CASSLDLLELANYGYTF. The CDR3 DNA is TGTGCCAGCAGCTTAGATTTGCTCGAACTAGCTAACTATGGCTACACCTTC.

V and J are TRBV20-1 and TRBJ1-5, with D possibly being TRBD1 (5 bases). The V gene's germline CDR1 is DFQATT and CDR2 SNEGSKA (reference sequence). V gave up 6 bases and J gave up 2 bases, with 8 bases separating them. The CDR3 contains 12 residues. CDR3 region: CSAPTGNQPQHF. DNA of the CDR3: TGCAGTGCCCCGACAGGCAATCAGCCCCAGCATTTT.

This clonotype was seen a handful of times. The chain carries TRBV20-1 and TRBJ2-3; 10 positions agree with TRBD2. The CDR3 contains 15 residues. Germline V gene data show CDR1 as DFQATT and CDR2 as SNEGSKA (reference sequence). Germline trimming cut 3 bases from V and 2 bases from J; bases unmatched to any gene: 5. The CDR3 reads CSASLLAGFTDTQYF. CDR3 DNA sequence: TGCAGTGCTAGTCTACTAGCGGGATTCACAGATACGCAGTATTTT.

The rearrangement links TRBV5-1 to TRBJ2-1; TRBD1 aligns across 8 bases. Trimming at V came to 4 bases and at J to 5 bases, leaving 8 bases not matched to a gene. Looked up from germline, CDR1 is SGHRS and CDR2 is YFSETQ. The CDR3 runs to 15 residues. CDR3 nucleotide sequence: TGCGCCAGCAGCCCTGGGACAGGACTCCACAATGAGCAGTTCTTC. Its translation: CASSPGTGLHNEQFF. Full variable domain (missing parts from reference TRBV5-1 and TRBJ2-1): KAGVTQTPRYLIKTRGQQVTLSCSPISGHRSVSWYQQTPGQGLQFLFEYFSETQRNKGNFPGRFSGRQFSNSRSEMNVSTLELGDSALYLCASSPGTGLHNEQFFGPGTRLTVL.

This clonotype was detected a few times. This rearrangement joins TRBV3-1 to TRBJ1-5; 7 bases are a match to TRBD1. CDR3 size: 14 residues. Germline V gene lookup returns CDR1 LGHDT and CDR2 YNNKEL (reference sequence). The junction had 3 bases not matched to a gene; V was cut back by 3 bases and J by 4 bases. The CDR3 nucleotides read TGTGCCAGCAGCCATGGGACAGTGAATCAGCCCCAGCATTTT. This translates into CASSHGTVNQPQHF.